A single sample is the source of the 13 T cell receptor beta chains below, sequenced in a study of shared clonotypes between healthy human individuals. Sequenced by immunoSEQ multiplex PCR; TCRdb stores in-frame clones only, minus some. Among about 2 million clones listed, roughly 94% were seen once. CD45RO-negative, CCR7-selected cells formed the naive CD8 fraction, which excluded terminally differentiated effector memory CD45RA+ cells. The specimen was naive CD8+ T cells sorted from blood. The receptors originated from a man between 18 and 29 years old in good health.

The table lists this clone with a count of one. This chain links TRBV6-5 with TRBJ2-3; TRBD2 matches 9 bases. V lost 6 bases, J lost 0 bases, and 1 base stayed unmatched. The CDR3 is 14 amino acids. CDR1 and CDR2 from the germline V gene are MNHEY and SVGAGI. The CDR3 DNA is TGTGCCAGCAGACTAGCGGGCAGCACAGATACGCAGTATTTT. Amino acids: CASRLAGSTDTQYF.

This clone was counted a single time. The rearrangement joins TRBV11-2 to TRBJ2-7; TRBD2 matches 9 bases. The junction had 15 bases not matched to a gene; V was cut back by 1 base and J by 2 bases. Germline V gene sequence: CDR1 SGHAT, CDR2 FQNNGV. This CDR3 is built from 19 residues. The CDR3 DNA follows: TGTGCCAGCAGCTTAGGGCGCCTAGCGGGATACGACCGGGCCTACGAGCAGTACTTC. This translates into CASSLGRLAGYDRAYEQYF. Supplemented by reference TRBV11-2 and TRBJ2-7, the full variable domain reads EAGVAQSPRYKIIEKRQSVAFWCNPISGHATLYWYQQILGQGPKLLIQFQNNGVVDDSQLPKDRFSAERLKGVDSTLKIQPAKLEDSAVYLCASSLGRLAGYDRAYEQYFGPGTRLTVT.

In its sample, this clone was seen once. This sequence joins TRBV10-2 and TRBJ2-1; no clear D. From germline, CDR1 is WSHSY and CDR2 SAAADI. CDR3 size: 12 residues. The V gene lost 2 bases and the J gene lost 9 bases, with 8 bases spanning the gap. As DNA, the CDR3 is TGCGCCAGCAGTGAGCAGCGCCGTGAGCAGTTCTTC. Protein: CASSEQRREQFF.

To note about this clone: The junction does not match germline at one end; this may be a read error. Other DNA sequences in this sample translate to the same CDR3. The CDR3 sequence: CASSLVRSLAYTGELFF. The CDR3 DNA reads as TGCGCCAGCAGCTTGGTACGGTCCCTAGCGTACACCGGAGAGCTGTTTTTT. The rearrangement joins TRBV5-1 to TRBJ2-2; tentatively, D is TRBD2 (6 bases). CDR3 size: 17 residues. The germline CDR1 and CDR2 sequences are SGHRS and YFSETQ.

The rearrangement links TRBV15 to TRBJ1-5; perhaps TRBD1 as D (6 bases). The CDR3 consists of 15 residues. CDR1 is LNHNV and CDR2 is YYDKDF in the germline V gene (reference sequence). V lost 0 bases to trimming and J lost 0 bases, with 6 bases between them. The CDR3 sequence: CATSREDSSNQPQHF. The CDR3 DNA reads TGTGCCACCAGCAGAGAGGACAGTAGCAATCAGCCCCAGCATTTT.

This clone showed up just once. Within the sample, other DNA sequences also encode this same CDR3. The chain employs TRBV13 and TRBJ1-3; a possible D gene is TRBD1 (6 bases). CDR1 is PRHDT and CDR2 is FYEKMQ in the germline V gene (reference sequence). This CDR3 has 14 residues. Trimming took off 2 bases at V and 1 base at J, with 6 bases between the two ends. DNA of the CDR3: TGTGCCAGCAGCTTACAGGGGTCTGGAAACACCATATATTTT. Protein sequence: CASSLQGSGNTIYF.

The chain combines TRBV4-1 with TRBJ2-3; a weak D match, TRBD2 (6 bases). The CDR3 has 15 amino acids. CDR1 is MGHRA and CDR2 is YSYEKL in the germline V gene. With 0 bases removed from V and 4 bases from J, the gap between germline ends came to 11 bases. CDR3 in amino acids: CASSQERSGADTQYF. CDR3 coding DNA: TGCGCCAGCAGCCAAGAGAGATCGGGGGCAGATACGCAGTATTTT.

This chain joins TRBV27 and TRBJ2-1; D gene unclear. V gave up 8 bases and J gave up 4 bases, with 15 bases separating them. This CDR3 is built from 14 residues. CDR1 and CDR2 from the germline V gene are MNHEY and SMNVEV (reference sequence). The CDR3 nucleotides read TGTGCCAGCCACACGCCCGAAGAGTACAATGAGCAGTTCTTC. This encodes CASHTPEEYNEQFF.

The CDR3 reads CASSFPLAGVQETQYF. CDR3 nucleotide sequence: TGTGCCAGCAGCTTCCCCCTAGCGGGGGTACAAGAGACCCAGTACTTC. The V gene is TRBV7-8, the J gene TRBJ2-5; TRBD2 agrees at 10 bases. V lost 3 bases, J lost 2 bases, and 6 bases stayed unmatched. CDR3 length equals 16 residues. In germline, CDR1 is SGHVS, CDR2 FQNEAQ.

The gene calls are TRBV15 and TRBJ1-1; possibly TRBD1 for D (5 bases). Trimming left V 6 bases short and J 1 base short, with 12 bases between. The CDR3 runs 14 residues. The germline gives CDR1 LNHNV, CDR2 YYDKDF (reference sequence). In DNA, the CDR3 is TGTGCCACCAGTAATACCCAGGGGAACACTGAAGCTTTCTTT. Residues: CATSNTQGNTEAFF.

This clone turned up a few times. This chain connects TRBV6-6 to TRBJ1-1; TRBD1 agrees at 8 bases. J was trimmed by 11 bases and V by 2 bases; bases with no gene match: 4. The CDR3 has 12 residues. Germline CDR1 reads MNHNY; CDR2 reads SVGAGI (reference sequence). This CDR3 reads CASSYIRGHAFF. Here the CDR3 DNA reads TGTGCCAGCAGTTACATCAGGGGGCACGCTTTCTTT.

This clone was counted a single time. V and J are TRBV9 and TRBJ2-7, with D possibly being TRBD2 (7 bases). The CDR3 consists of 18 residues. Germline V lookup: CDR1 SGDLS, CDR2 YYNGEE. V shed 3 bases and J shed 4 bases, with 26 bases lying between them. The CDR3 region is CASSEEGGPGGGLYEQYF. CDR3 bases: TGTGCCAGCAGCGAGGAGGGGGGTCCGGGAGGAGGGTTGTACGAGCAGTACTTC.

The rearrangement joins TRBV7-6 to TRBJ2-7; maybe TRBD2 (5 bases). Germline-derived CDR1 and CDR2 are SGHVS and FNYEAQ. The V end was cut by 5 bases, the J end by 7 bases, with 18 bases between. The CDR3 is 14 amino acids. The CDR3 nucleotides read TGTGCCAGCAGCCCACTCAGCGGAGGCAGGGAGCAGTACTTC. This codes for CASSPLSGGREQYF.